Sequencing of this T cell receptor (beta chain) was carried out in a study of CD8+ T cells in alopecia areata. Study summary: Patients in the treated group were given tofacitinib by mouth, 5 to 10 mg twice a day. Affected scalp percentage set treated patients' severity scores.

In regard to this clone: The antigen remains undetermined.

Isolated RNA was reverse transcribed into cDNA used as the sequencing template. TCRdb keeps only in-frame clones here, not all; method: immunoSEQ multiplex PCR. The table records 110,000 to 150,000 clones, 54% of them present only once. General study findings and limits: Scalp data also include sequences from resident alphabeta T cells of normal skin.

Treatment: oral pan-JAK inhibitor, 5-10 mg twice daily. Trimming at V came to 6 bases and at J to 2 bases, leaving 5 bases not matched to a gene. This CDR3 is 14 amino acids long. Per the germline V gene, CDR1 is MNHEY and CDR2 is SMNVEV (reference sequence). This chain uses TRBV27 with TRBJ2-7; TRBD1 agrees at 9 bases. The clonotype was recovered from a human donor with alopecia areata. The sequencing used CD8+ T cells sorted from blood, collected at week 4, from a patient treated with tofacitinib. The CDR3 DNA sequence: TGTGCCAGCAGCTACCGGGACAGGGCCTACGAGCAGTACTTC. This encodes CASSYRDRAYEQYF.